This T cell receptor beta chain is from a study of prognosis after radiotherapy for stage I lung cancer. Study results and caveats: There were reportedly differences in TRBV and TRBJ gene usage between patients with and without metastases. Unique TCR clone counts dropped after stereotactic body radiation therapy, from a median of around 10,000 to 6,900.

A remark on this clonotype: Its antigen is unidentified. With a far larger clone one base away, a read error is the likely cause.

The length of the CDR3 is 14 residues. Trimming removed 6 bases from V and 5 bases from J, with 11 bases in between. Looked up from germline, CDR1 is MNHGY and CDR2 is SAAAGT. Two-round multiplex PCR amplified TCR beta CDR3 from genomic DNA. Every TRBV and TRBJ gene had its own specific primer in first-round PCR. Universal primers went into the second round of PCR. TCRdb re-called the multiplex PCR reads with MiXCR, one entry per CDR3 protein. The sample consists of approximately 35,000 distinct CDR3 sequences, around a third of them appearing once. This clonotype was sampled from a donor of 50 years or more with non-small cell lung cancer. This chain connects TRBV6-8 to TRBJ1-6, with a tentative D call TRBD1 (5 bases). The sequencing used PBMCs, collected before or after stereotactic body radiation therapy (not recorded which). Written as DNA, the CDR3 is TGTGCCAGCAGAGAGGGACTGAATAATTCACCCCTCCACTTT. This translates into CASREGLNNSPLHF.